The entry below gives a single T cell receptor (beta chain) sequence along with its context. The record originates from a study of beta chain features in type 1 diabetes. Purity of each sorted population was above 98%. Reverse transcribing all isolated RNA meant expressed TCRB transcripts were sequenced. Repertoires were generated with immunoSEQ multiplex PCR, while TCRdb's copy carries only in-frame clones and drops some. The sample records hundreds of thousands of clones, approximately 30% being singletons. The TCR sequence derives from a man between 18 and 35 years old in good health. The sample was naive CD4+ T cells from blood.

The CDR3 nucleotides read TGCGCCAGCAGCTTGTTTACCTCCTACGAGCAGTACTTC. Translated, it gives CASSLFTSYEQYF. V gene TRBV5-1 combines with J gene TRBJ2-7; D gene ambiguous. The CDR3 length is 13 residues. The V gene lost 1 base and the J gene lost 0 bases, with 5 bases spanning the gap. From germline, CDR1 is SGHRS and CDR2 YFSETQ. The complete variable domain, with remaining parts taken from reference TRBV5-1 and TRBJ2-7, reads KAGVTQTPRYLIKTRGQQVTLSCSPISGHRSVSWYQQTPGQGLQFLFEYFSETQRNKGNFPGRFSGRQFSNSRSEMNVSTLELGDSALYLCASSLFTSYEQYFGPGTRLTVT.